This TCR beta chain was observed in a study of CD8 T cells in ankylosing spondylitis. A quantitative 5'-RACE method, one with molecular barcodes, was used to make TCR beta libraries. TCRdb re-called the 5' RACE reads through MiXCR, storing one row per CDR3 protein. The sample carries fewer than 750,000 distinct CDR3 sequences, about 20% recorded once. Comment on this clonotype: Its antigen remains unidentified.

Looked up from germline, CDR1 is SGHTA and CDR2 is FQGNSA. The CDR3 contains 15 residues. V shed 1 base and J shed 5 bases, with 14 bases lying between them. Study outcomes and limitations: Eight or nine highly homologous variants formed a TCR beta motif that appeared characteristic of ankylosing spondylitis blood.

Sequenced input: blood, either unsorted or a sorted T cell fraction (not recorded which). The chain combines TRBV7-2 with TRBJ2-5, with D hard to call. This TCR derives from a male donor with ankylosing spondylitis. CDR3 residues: CASSLGPLTKETQYF. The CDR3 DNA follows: TGTGCCAGCAGCTTAGGCCCCTTGACGAAGGAGACCCAGTACTTC. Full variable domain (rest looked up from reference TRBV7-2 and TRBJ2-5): GAGVSQSPSNKVTEKGKDVELRCDPISGHTALYWYRQSLGQGLEFLIYFQGNSAPDKSGLPSDRFSAERTGGSVSTLTIQRTQQEDSAVYLCASSLGPLTKETQYFGPGTRLLVL.